Presented here are 20 T cell receptor beta chains from one specimen sequenced in a study of blood T cell repertoires in COVID-19. This table comes from immunoSEQ multiplex PCR, and its TCRdb copy is limited to in-frame clones, with some not included. This table holds about 200,000 clones, around 85% found once. The sample comprised peripheral blood. The receptors here all came from an older woman with acute or convalescent COVID-19.

This clone was detected only a few times. The V call is TRBV5-5, the J call TRBJ1-1, with D possibly matching TRBD1 (6 bases). The CDR3 covers 14 residues. The germline gives CDR1 SGHKS, CDR2 YYEKEE (reference sequence). V shed 1 base and J shed 7 bases, with 14 bases lying between them. The CDR3 nucleotides read TGTGCCAGCAGCTTGCGGACAGCGGAGGTTGAAGCTTTCTTT. The encoded protein is CASSLRTAEVEAFF.

The CDR3 protein is CASSARANYGYTF. CDR3 DNA: TGTGCCAGCAGTGCTCGGGCTAACTATGGCTACACCTTC. The gene calls are TRBV28 and TRBJ1-2, with D unclear. The CDR3 has 13 residues. V was cut by 5 bases and J by 0 bases, with 7 bases left in between. The germline V gene encodes CDR1 MDHEN and CDR2 SYDVKM.

V is TRBV29-1 and J is TRBJ1-5, with TRBD1 matching over 7 bases. The CDR3 is 14 amino acids. CDR1 SQVTM and CDR2 ANQGSEA come from the germline V gene. V gave up 6 bases and J gave up 0 bases; unmatched junction bases: 5. The DNA of the CDR3 is TGCAGCGTCCGGACAGGAAATAGCAATCAGCCCCAGCATTTT. It yields the protein CSVRTGNSNQPQHF. The whole variable domain, filled in from reference TRBV29-1 and TRBJ1-5, reads SAVISQKPSRDICQRGTSLTIQCQVDSQVTMMFWYRQQPGQSLTLIATANQGSEATYESGFVIDKFPISRPNLTFSTLTVSNMSPEDSSIYLCSVRTGNSNQPQHFGDGTRLSIL.

This clone showed up just once. This chain joins TRBV6-5 and TRBJ2-6; D might be TRBD1 (6 bases). Germline V gene data show CDR1 as MNHEY and CDR2 as SVGAGI. V was trimmed by 5 bases and J by 0 bases, leaving 8 bases between them. The CDR3 has 15 residues. CDR3 nucleotide sequence: TGTGCCAGCAGTCCAGGGGCCTCTGGGGCCAACGTCCTGACTTTC. Translating gives CASSPGASGANVLTF.

V usage is TRBV5-8 and J usage is TRBJ1-6, with 9 positions matching TRBD1. Germline CDR1 and CDR2: SGHTS and YDEGEE. V lost 3 bases to trimming and J lost 14 bases; unmatched junction nucleotides: 9. The CDR3 contains 14 residues. CDR3 region: CASSSPDRGLTLHF. In DNA, the CDR3 is TGTGCCAGCAGCTCCCCGGACAGGGGTCTAACCCTCCACTTT.

The chain is built from TRBV28 and TRBJ2-3; 7 nucleotides match TRBD2. The CDR3 is 14 amino acids. The V and J ends lost 7 bases and 0 bases, in that order; junction bases with no gene match: 4. Germline values: CDR1 MDHEN, CDR2 SYDVKM. Here the CDR3 reads CASKQAGSTDTQYF. CDR3 nucleotide sequence: TGTGCCAGCAAACAAGCGGGAAGCACAGATACGCAGTATTTT.

This clone occurred once. The rearrangement links TRBV6-1 to TRBJ2-7; maybe TRBD2 (6 bases). Trimming pared 3 bases from V and 4 bases from J, leaving 13 bases between. The germline V gene has CDR1 MNHNS and CDR2 SASEGT. This CDR3 comprises 14 residues. This CDR3 reads CASSEGGGRYEQYF. The CDR3 DNA is TGTGCCAGCAGTGAGGGGGGAGGCAGGTACGAGCAGTACTTC.

V and J are TRBV12-5 and TRBJ2-2; the D gene is possibly TRBD2 (5 bases). Trimming pared 0 bases from V and 1 base from J, leaving 6 bases between. Germline V lookup: CDR1 LGHNT, CDR2 FRNRAP. CDR3 length equals 15 residues. This chain's CDR3 is CASGLVLGNTGELFF. The DNA for the CDR3 is TGTGCTAGTGGTTTGGTACTAGGGAACACCGGGGAGCTGTTTTTT.

The chain employs TRBV5-1 and TRBJ2-5; no reliable D call. The V end was cut by 1 base, the J end by 4 bases, with 11 bases between. The CDR3 length is 14 residues. Germline V lookup: CDR1 SGHRS, CDR2 YFSETQ. CDR3 region: CASSLRGVTETQYF. The CDR3 DNA sequence: TGCGCCAGCAGCTTGCGCGGAGTAACAGAGACCCAGTACTTC.

The chain carries TRBV5-1 and TRBJ2-2, with D tentatively TRBD1 (5 bases). V lost 4 bases and J lost 3, with 10 bases in between. The length of the CDR3 is 14 residues. The V gene's germline CDR1 is SGHRS and CDR2 YFSETQ. CDR3 sequence: CASSVQGDTGELFF. CDR3 nucleotides: TGCGCCAGCAGCGTCCAGGGTGACACCGGGGAGCTGTTTTTT.

The chain is built from TRBV5-4 and TRBJ2-5, with 9 bases aligning to TRBD2. Trimming removed 5 bases from V and 4 bases from J; junction bases left unmatched: 9. The germline V gene has CDR1 SGHNT and CDR2 YYREEE (reference sequence). The CDR3 consists of 15 residues. Here the CDR3 reads CASRYSGGGGETQYF. For the CDR3, the DNA is TGTGCCAGCAGATATAGCGGGGGAGGGGGAGAGACCCAGTACTTC. Together with reference TRBV5-4 and TRBJ2-5, the CDR3 gives the full variable domain: ETGVTQSPTHLIKTRGQQVTLRCSSQSGHNTVSWYQQALGQGPQFIFQYYREEENGRGNFPPRFSGLQFPNYSSELNVNALELDDSALYLCASRYSGGGGETQYFGPGTRLLVL.

The rearrangement uses TRBV24-1 and TRBJ2-1, with 8 bases that match TRBD1. Trimming cost V 3 bases and J 4 bases; bases outside gene matches: 4. The germline gives CDR1 KGHDR, CDR2 SFDVKD. This CDR3 is built from 15 residues. The CDR3 here is CATSDVGQGYNEQFF. CDR3 nucleotides: TGTGCCACCAGTGATGTTGGACAGGGTTACAATGAGCAGTTCTTC.

The V and J genes are TRBV5-4 and TRBJ1-4; 8 bases align to TRBD1. CDR3 length: 15 amino acids. The germline V gene encodes CDR1 SGHNT and CDR2 YYREEE (reference sequence). J was trimmed by 5 bases and V by 4 bases; bases with no gene match: 7. CDR3 coding DNA: TGTGCCAGCAGCACCCGGACAGGGAAAAATGAAAAACTGTTTTTT. Amino acid sequence: CASSTRTGKNEKLFF.

This clone was seen once. The genes are TRBV6-2 or TRBV6-3 and TRBJ2-1, with 11 bases identical to TRBD2. The germline gives CDR1 MNHEY, CDR2 SVGEGT. V shed 6 bases and J 15 bases; nucleotides not matched to a gene: 19. CDR3 length equals 16 residues. CDR3 sequence (DNA): TGTGCCAGCAGCCCTCCCATTAGCGGGAGGGCCCAAGTGCGGTTCTTC. Encoded protein: CASSPPISGRAQVRFF.

The chain couples TRBV6-6 to TRBJ2-1; 9 positions agree with TRBD2. The V and J ends lost 5 bases and 7 bases, in that order; junction bases with no gene match: 18. The germline V gene has CDR1 MNHNY and CDR2 SVGAGI (reference sequence). The CDR3 extends over 18 amino acids. CDR3 DNA: TGTGCCAGCAGTCCCCCCCCGCCGGCGGGAGGGCCGAGAAATGAGCAGTTCTTC. Residues: CASSPPPPAGGPRNEQFF.

V gene TRBV25-1 combines with J gene TRBJ1-6; D is unclear. This CDR3 region has 14 residues. CDR1 MGHDK and CDR2 SYGVNS come from the germline V gene. Trimming stripped 1 base from V and 9 bases from J, with 10 bases between. For the CDR3, the DNA is TGTGCCAGCAGTGAATCGGAGGCACGTTCACCCCTCCACTTT. Its translation is CASSESEARSPLHF.

J is TRBJ1-6 and V is TRBV10-3, with TRBD1 matching 10 bases. The germline CDR1 and CDR2 sequences are ENHRY and SYGVKD. The CDR3 sequence is 14 residues long. V lost 6 bases to trimming and J lost 5 bases; unmatched junction nucleotides: 1. CDR3 protein: CAIRGTGDNSPLHF. In DNA, the CDR3 is TGTGCCATCAGGGGGACAGGGGATAATTCACCCCTCCACTTT.

The gene calls are TRBV5-1 and TRBJ2-1; 11 bases line up with TRBD1. Germline lookup yields CDR1 SGHRS and CDR2 YFSETQ. V dropped 3 bases and J dropped 7; count of bases not matched to a gene: 6. The CDR3 extends over 15 amino acids. The CDR3 DNA reads as TGCGCCAGCAGCTCAAGGGGACAGGGGGAGAATGAGCAGTTCTTC. Translated: CASSSRGQGENEQFF.

The chain carries TRBV19 and TRBJ2-3; D may be TRBD2 (7 bases). The CDR3 length is 16 residues. Germline CDR1 and CDR2: LNHDA and SQIVND (reference sequence). The germline V and J ends were trimmed by 3 bases and 6 bases, with 19 bases remaining between them. The CDR3 DNA follows: TGTGCCAGTAGTATCGGAGGGGGGGCTAACTGGGATACGCAGTATTTT. Its translation: CASSIGGGANWDTQYF.

The V and J genes are TRBV25-1 and TRBJ1-5, with D possibly TRBD1 on 5 matching bases. This CDR3 is 14 amino acids long. Germline loops: CDR1 MGHDK, CDR2 SYGVNS. Trimming left V 2 bases short and J 1 base short, with 6 bases between. The CDR3 spells CASSEGGSNQPQHF. In DNA form, the CDR3 reads TGTGCCAGCAGTGAAGGGGGGAGCAATCAGCCCCAGCATTTT.